Below are 23 T cell receptor beta chains sequenced from a single sample in a study of shared clonotypes between healthy human individuals. This table comes from immunoSEQ multiplex PCR, and its TCRdb copy is limited to in-frame clones, with some not included. The sample comprises approximately 2,200,000 clones, around 93% of which are singletons, and roughly 1.8% rests with the top ten. CD45RO-negative, CCR7-selected cells formed the naive CD8 fraction, which excluded terminally differentiated effector memory CD45RA+ cells. Material: naive CD8+ T cells from PBMCs. The receptors were sampled from a man younger than 35 in good health. Some clones in this sample may be carry-over from other donors' samples.

As regards this clone: Other DNA sequences of this sample code for an identical CDR3. The chain employs TRBV27 and TRBJ1-5, with D maybe TRBD1 (5 bases). Trimming removed 3 bases from V and 6 bases from J, with 12 bases in between. Germline CDR1 MNHEY, CDR2 SMNVEV (reference sequence). The CDR3 extends over 14 amino acids. The CDR3 is CASSFTGAGQPQHF. The CDR3 nucleotides are TGTGCCAGCAGTTTCACAGGTGCGGGTCAGCCCCAGCATTTT.

V and J are TRBV7-9 and TRBJ2-3; 7 positions match TRBD2. Trimming at V came to 7 bases and at J to 5 bases, leaving 3 bases not matched to a gene. Germline-derived CDR1 and CDR2 are SEHNR and FQNEAQ (reference sequence). This CDR3 is 12 amino acids long. For the CDR3, the DNA is TGTGCCAGCAAGCGGGGTCAAGATACGCAGTATTTT. Its translation: CASKRGQDTQYF.

This clone came up once. This CDR3 reads CASSQAGTGKFEQYF. DNA of the CDR3: TGCGCCAGCAGCCAAGCCGGGACAGGGAAGTTCGAGCAGTACTTC. The chain joins TRBV4-1 to TRBJ2-7, with 9 bases fitting TRBD1. This CDR3 is 15 amino acids long. V shed 1 base, J shed 6 bases, and the junction held 7 bases outside the gene matches. Germline CDR1 reads MGHRA; CDR2 reads YSYEKL.

The J gene is TRBJ1-2, the V gene TRBV27; 11 bases map to TRBD1. The V gene end was trimmed by 9 bases and the J gene end by 7 bases; junction bases not matched to a gene: 4. Germline CDR1 is MNHEY and CDR2 is SMNVEV (reference sequence). The CDR3 runs 12 residues. The CDR3 is CASGQGARGYTF. In DNA, the CDR3 is TGTGCCAGTGGACAGGGGGCGCGTGGCTACACCTTC.

The chain recombines TRBV7-8 with TRBJ2-5, with TRBD1 matching over 8 bases. V gave up 7 bases and J gave up 4 bases; unmatched junction bases: 8. The germline V gene encodes CDR1 SGHVS and CDR2 FQNEAQ. The CDR3 extends over 14 amino acids. CDR3 bases: TGTGCCAGCACCTCACACAGGGGGAGAGAGACCCAGTACTTC. Translation gives CASTSHRGRETQYF.

The rearrangement links TRBV15 to TRBJ2-1, with 8 bases aligning to TRBD2. The CDR3 spans 20 residues. V lost 1 base to trimming and J lost 0 bases; unmatched junction nucleotides: 14. In germline, CDR1 is LNHNV, CDR2 YYDKDF (reference sequence). The CDR3 protein is CATSRVSGLVTPSSYNEQFF. For the CDR3, the DNA is TGTGCCACCAGCAGAGTTTCGGGACTAGTAACCCCAAGCTCCTACAATGAGCAGTTCTTC.

This sequence joins TRBV7-3 and TRBJ1-1; tentatively, D is TRBD1 (6 bases). Germline CDR1 SGHTA, CDR2 FQGTGA. Trimming stripped 3 bases from V and 1 base from J, with 18 bases between. The CDR3 runs to 17 residues. The CDR3 loop reads CASSFGGRGPENTEAFF. The CDR3 bases are TGTGCCAGCAGCTTCGGCGGCAGGGGTCCCGAGAACACTGAAGCTTTCTTT.

The rearrangement links TRBV19 to TRBJ1-1; 12 nucleotides line up with TRBD1. The CDR3 covers 16 residues. CDR1 and CDR2 from the germline V gene are LNHDA and SQIVND (reference sequence). V shed 5 bases and J 5 bases; nucleotides not matched to a gene: 9. The CDR3 sequence: CASSGTGGPSSTEAFF. The DNA for the CDR3 is TGTGCCAGTAGTGGGACAGGGGGCCCCTCTAGTACTGAAGCTTTCTTT.

V gene TRBV7-8 combines with J gene TRBJ2-1; TRBD1 agrees at 7 bases. The germline gives CDR1 SGHVS, CDR2 FQNEAQ. With 4 bases clipped from V and 0 bases from J, the junction kept 6 bases outside the gene matches. CDR3 length: 16 residues. The CDR3 loop reads CASSSRQGSSYNEQFF. Written as DNA, the CDR3 is TGTGCCAGCAGCTCACGACAGGGAAGCTCCTACAATGAGCAGTTCTTC.

The chain recombines TRBV5-6 with TRBJ2-1; a possible D gene is TRBD2 (6 bases). V lost 3 bases and J lost 5, with 12 bases in between. Per germline, CDR1 SGHDT and CDR2 YYEEEE. The length of the CDR3 is 14 residues. The CDR3 region has the DNA TGTGCCAGCAGCTGGGGGACTGGAAACAATGAGCAGTTCTTC. It codes for CASSWGTGNNEQFF.

This clone has just one count. This chain connects TRBV29-1 to TRBJ2-2; no firm D call. From germline, CDR1 is SQVTM and CDR2 ANQGSEA. Trimming pared 0 bases from V and 3 bases from J, leaving 14 bases between. The CDR3 is 16 amino acids. The CDR3 protein is CSVEDPLGFDTGELFF. The CDR3 coding sequence is TGCAGCGTTGAAGATCCGTTGGGGTTCGACACCGGGGAGCTGTTTTTT.

A word on this clone: Other DNA sequences in this sample translate to the same CDR3. V is TRBV9 and J is TRBJ2-1, with 8 bases aligning to TRBD2. This CDR3 has 15 amino acids. Germline V gives CDR1 SGDLS, CDR2 YYNGEE. The V segment lost 4 bases and the J segment 2 bases; nucleotides outside the gene matches: 5. CDR3 loop: CASSPREGPYNEQFF. In nucleotides, the CDR3 is TGTGCCAGCAGCCCCCGGGAGGGGCCCTACAATGAGCAGTTCTTC. Full variable domain (missing parts from reference TRBV9 and TRBJ2-1): DSGVTQTPKHLITATGQRVTLRCSPRSGDLSVYWYQQSLDQGLQFLIQYYNGEERAKGNILERFSAQQFPDLHSELNLSSLELGDSALYFCASSPREGPYNEQFFGPGTRLTVL.

The table lists this clone with a count of one. The CDR3 bases are TGTGCCAGCAGCTCAACCCCTCAAACTAATGAAAAACTGTTTTTT. This codes for CASSSTPQTNEKLFF. The J gene is TRBJ1-4, the V gene TRBV5-5; D is unclear. The CDR3 extends over 15 amino acids. Germline CDR1 and CDR2: SGHKS and YYEKEE (reference sequence). Deletions cut 3 bases from V and 1 base from J, with 10 bases between.

The chain employs TRBV7-9 and TRBJ2-7; TRBD2 aligns across 14 bases. There are 17 residues in the CDR3. Germline-derived CDR1 and CDR2 are SEHNR and FQNEAQ (reference sequence). J was trimmed by 1 base and V by 6 bases; bases with no gene match: 8. The DNA of the CDR3 is TGTGCCAGCAGGCCCGGGACTAGCGGGAGTGGGTCCTACGAGCAGTACTTC. This sequence encodes CASRPGTSGSGSYEQYF.

With regard to this clone: Other nucleotide sequences in the sample specify the same CDR3. This rearrangement joins TRBV27 to TRBJ2-2; no definite D call. Germline assignment: CDR1 MNHEY and CDR2 SMNVEV (reference sequence). This CDR3 spans 11 amino acids. V was pared by 1 base and J by 8 bases, with 2 bases between. CDR3 amino acids: CASSLLGELFF. The CDR3 coding sequence is TGTGCCAGCAGTTTATTAGGGGAGCTGTTTTTT.

The chain recombines TRBV10-1 with TRBJ2-2; 9 bases are shared with TRBD2. V gave up 2 bases and J gave up 7 bases; unmatched junction bases: 14. The CDR3 has 18 residues. The germline V gene has CDR1 WNHNN and CDR2 SYGVQD (reference sequence). The CDR3: CASSETRRLAGPSGELFF. CDR3 bases: TGCGCCAGCAGTGAGACCCGAAGGCTAGCGGGGCCTAGCGGGGAGCTGTTTTTT.

The chain recombines TRBV11-2 with TRBJ2-7; D remains ambiguous. This CDR3 has 15 residues. Germline V gene data show CDR1 as SGHAT and CDR2 as FQNNGV. V gave up 4 bases and J gave up 5 bases, with 18 bases separating them. CDR3 residues: CASSSPLGIRHEQYF. DNA for the CDR3: TGTGCCAGCAGCTCCCCGTTGGGCATTCGGCACGAGCAGTACTTC.

The chain combines TRBV7-2 with TRBJ2-1; D is tentatively TRBD1 or TRBD2 (5 bases each). The length of the CDR3 is 15 residues. Trimming shortened V by 6 bases and J by 5 bases, and 17 bases separated the two germline ends. Germline CDR1 is SGHTA and CDR2 is FQGNSA. DNA for the CDR3: TGTGCCAGCAGTCCAGGCTGGGGGTACGACAATGAGCAGTTCTTC. Its translation is CASSPGWGYDNEQFF.

The rearrangement joins TRBV19 to TRBJ2-7, with TRBD2 as a possible D gene (5 bases). The germline CDR1 and CDR2 sequences are LNHDA and SQIVND (reference sequence). Trimming pared 10 bases from V and 1 base from J, leaving 17 bases between. There are 14 residues in the CDR3. Here the CDR3 DNA reads TGTGCCACTAGCCTCGGGGATCCGTCCTACGAGCAGTACTTC. This encodes CATSLGDPSYEQYF.

This chain links TRBV5-6 with TRBJ2-2; 12 nucleotides align to TRBD2. The length of the CDR3 is 16 residues. The trim removed 3 bases at V and 7 bases at J, leaving 7 bases unmatched. Germline lookup yields CDR1 SGHDT and CDR2 YYEEEE. The chain's CDR3 is CASSSRLAGAVGELFF. The CDR3 DNA reads as TGTGCCAGCAGCTCACGACTAGCGGGAGCGGTCGGGGAGCTGTTTTTT.

The chain carries TRBV7-2 and TRBJ1-1, with TRBD1 as a possible D gene (6 bases). The CDR3 consists of 13 residues. In germline, CDR1 is SGHTA, CDR2 FQGNSA. V was shortened by 6 bases and J by 4 bases, with 12 bases between the two germline ends. The DNA of the CDR3 is TGTGCCAGCAGTCACAGGGAGGGCACTGAAGCTTTCTTT. Amino acid sequence: CASSHREGTEAFF.

The count of this clone is one. The CDR3 loop reads CASSPPVGTGELFF. CDR3 nucleotides: TGTGCCAGCTCACCACCCGTCGGTACCGGGGAGCTGTTTTTT. The chain has TRBV18 and TRBJ2-2; no clear D gene. The CDR3 extends over 14 amino acids. CDR1 is KGHSH and CDR2 is LQKENI in the germline V gene. Trimming stripped 0 bases from V and 5 bases from J, with 7 bases between.

CDR3 DNA: TGTGCCAGCAGCTTACCCGAGCGGGCCCCCACAGATACGCAGTATTTT. Its protein product is CASSLPERAPTDTQYF. This chain connects TRBV7-9 to TRBJ2-3, with TRBD2 as a possible D gene (6 bases). Trimming took off 2 bases at V and 2 bases at J, with 14 bases between the two ends. This CDR3 comprises 16 residues. Germline V lookup: CDR1 SEHNR, CDR2 FQNEAQ (reference sequence).